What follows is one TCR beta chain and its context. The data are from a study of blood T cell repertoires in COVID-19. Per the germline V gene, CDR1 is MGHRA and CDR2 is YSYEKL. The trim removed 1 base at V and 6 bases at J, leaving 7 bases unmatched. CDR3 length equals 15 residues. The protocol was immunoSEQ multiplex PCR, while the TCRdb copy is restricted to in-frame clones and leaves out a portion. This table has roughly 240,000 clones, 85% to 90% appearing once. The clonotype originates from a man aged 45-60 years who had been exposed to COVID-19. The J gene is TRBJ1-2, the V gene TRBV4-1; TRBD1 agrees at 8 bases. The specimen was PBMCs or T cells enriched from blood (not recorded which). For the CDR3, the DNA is TGCGCCAGCAGCCAAGGTCCAGGGGGCTCCCATGGCTACACCTTC. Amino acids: CASSQGPGGSHGYTF.